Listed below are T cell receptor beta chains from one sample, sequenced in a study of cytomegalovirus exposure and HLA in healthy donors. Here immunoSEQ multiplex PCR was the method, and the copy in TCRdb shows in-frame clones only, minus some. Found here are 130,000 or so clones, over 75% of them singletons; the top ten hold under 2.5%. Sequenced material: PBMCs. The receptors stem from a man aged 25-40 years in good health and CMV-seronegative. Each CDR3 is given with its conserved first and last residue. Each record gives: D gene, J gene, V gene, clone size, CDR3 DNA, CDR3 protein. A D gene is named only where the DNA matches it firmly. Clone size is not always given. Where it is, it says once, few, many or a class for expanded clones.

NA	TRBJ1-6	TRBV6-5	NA	TGTGCCAGCAGACCAGGGGATTCACCCCTCCACTTT	CASRPGDSPLHF
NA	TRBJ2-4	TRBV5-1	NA	TGCGCCAGCAGCACGGAGGCCAAAAACATTCAGTACTTC	CASSTEAKNIQYF
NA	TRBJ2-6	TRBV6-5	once	TGTGCCACCTTAACAGGGTCTGGGGCCAACGTCCTGACTTTC	CATLTGSGANVLTF
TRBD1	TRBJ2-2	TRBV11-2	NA	TGTGCCAGCAGCTTAATAGCGCAGGGGGCCGGGGAGCTGTTTTTT	CASSLIAQGAGELFF
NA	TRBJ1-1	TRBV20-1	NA	TGCAGTGCCGAGATTCCTGAAGCTTTCTTT	CSAEIPEAFF
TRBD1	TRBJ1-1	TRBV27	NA	TGTGCCAGCAAAGTTAGGGGGCCGAACACTGAAGCTTTCTTT	CASKVRGPNTEAFF
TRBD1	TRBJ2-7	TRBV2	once	TGTGCCAGCAGGGAAAGGACAGGTACCTACGAGCAGTACTTC	CASRERTGTYEQYF
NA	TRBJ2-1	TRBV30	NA	TGTGCCTGGGCCACGGAGACTGCGTCCTACAATGAGCAGTTCTTC	CAWATETASYNEQFF
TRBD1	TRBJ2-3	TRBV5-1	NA	TGCGCCAGCAGCTCCGGGACAGGGAGTGAGGATACGCAGTATTTT	CASSSGTGSEDTQYF
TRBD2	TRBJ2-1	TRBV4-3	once	TGCGCCAGCAGCCAAACCGGGACTAGCGGGGGTGGGGGGCAGTTCTTC	CASSQTGTSGGGGQFF
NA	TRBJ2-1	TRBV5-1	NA	TGCGCCAGCAGCCTTAGTAGTATCCACCTCGAGCAGTTCTTC	CASSLSSIHLEQFF
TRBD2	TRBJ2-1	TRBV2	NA	TGTGCCAGCAGTCTTAGCGGGGGCGCTTACAATGAGCAGTTCTTC	CASSLSGGAYNEQFF
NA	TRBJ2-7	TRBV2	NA	TGTGCCACTCACACCCACGAGCAGTACTTC	CATHTHEQYF
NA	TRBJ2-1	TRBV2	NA	TGTGCCAGCAGTGGTGAGGACAGATACTACAATGAGCAGTTCTTC	CASSGEDRYYNEQFF
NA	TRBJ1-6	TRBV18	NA	TGTGCCAGCTCACCCGACAGGCCTACTAATTCACCCCTCCACTTT	CASSPDRPTNSPLHF
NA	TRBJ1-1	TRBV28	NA	TGTGCCACCGGACTTAGGAACTTTATGAACACTGAAGCTTTCTTT	CATGLRNFMNTEAFF
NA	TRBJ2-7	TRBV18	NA	TGTGCCAGCTCACCAGGTGCGTTCGAGCAGTACTTC	CASSPGAFEQYF
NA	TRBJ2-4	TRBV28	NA	TGTGCCAGCAGTCTAACAGGTTTAGCCAAAAACATTCAGTACTTC	CASSLTGLAKNIQYF
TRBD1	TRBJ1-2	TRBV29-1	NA	TGCAGCGTCCCCGGACAGGGAGCCCTTCATGGCTATGGCTACACCTTC	CSVPGQGALHGYGYTF
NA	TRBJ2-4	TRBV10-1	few	TGCGCCAGCAGTAGGGACTCCTGGGGAAACATTCAGTACTTC	CASSRDSWGNIQYF
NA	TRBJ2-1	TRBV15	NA	TGTGCCACCAGCAGAGCCCCAGGAACCTACAATGAGCAGTTCTTC	CATSRAPGTYNEQFF
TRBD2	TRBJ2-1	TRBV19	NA	TGTGCCAGTAGTATAGACGTGGGTTTCGGCGGGGGTGAGCAGTTCTTC	CASSIDVGFGGGEQFF
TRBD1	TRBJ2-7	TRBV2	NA	TGTGCCAGCCACAGGGGATACGAGCAGTACTTC	CASHRGYEQYF
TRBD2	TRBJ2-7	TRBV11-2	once	TGTGCCAGCAGCTTCGCGGGGGGGGAAGACGAGCAGTACTTC	CASSFAGGEDEQYF
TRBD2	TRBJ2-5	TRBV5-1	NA	TGCGCCAGCAGCTTGAGGGCGACTAGCGGGGAAAGGATTGAGACCCAGTACTTC	CASSLRATSGERIETQYF
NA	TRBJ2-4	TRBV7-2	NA	TGTGCCAGCAGCTTCGGGGGGCTACTAGCCAAAAACATTCAGTACTTC	CASSFGGLLAKNIQYF
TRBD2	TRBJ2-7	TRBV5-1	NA	TGCGCCAGCAGCTTGGGTAGCGGGGGGGACCTGAGGGACGAGCAGTACTTC	CASSLGSGGDLRDEQYF
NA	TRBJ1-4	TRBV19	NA	TGTGCCAGTAGTATTGCGGCAGGGAATGAAAAACTGTTTTTT	CASSIAAGNEKLFF
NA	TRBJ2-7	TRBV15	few	TGTGCCACCAGCAGAGACCGGGGGAGCTCCTACGAGCAGTACTTC	CATSRDRGSSYEQYF
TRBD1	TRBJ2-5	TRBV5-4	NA	TGTGCCAGCAGCGGGGGGGACAGGGGGCAGGAGTACTTC	CASSGGDRGQEYF
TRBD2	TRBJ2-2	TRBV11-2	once	TGTGCCAGCAGCCCAGAGCGGGGGGGCGTAGGCGGGGAGCTGTTTTTT	CASSPERGGVGGELFF
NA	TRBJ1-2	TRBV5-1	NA	TGCGCCAGCAGCTTGGAAGGGGCTAACTATGGCTACACCTTC	CASSLEGANYGYTF
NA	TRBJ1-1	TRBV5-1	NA	TGCGCCAGCAGCGACCCGGGACAGAACACTGAAGCTTTCTTT	CASSDPGQNTEAFF
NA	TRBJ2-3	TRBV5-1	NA	TGCGCCAGCAGCTTGGCTGCCAGGGCTAACACAGATACGCAGTATTTT	CASSLAARANTDTQYF
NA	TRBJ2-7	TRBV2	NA	TGTGCCAGCAAATCGCAGGGATCTTCCTACGAGCAGTACTTC	CASKSQGSSYEQYF
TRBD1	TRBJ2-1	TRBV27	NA	TGTGCCAGCGGAAACAGACAGGGAAGTAATGAGCAGTTCTTC	CASGNRQGSNEQFF
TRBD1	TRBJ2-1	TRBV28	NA	TGTGCCAGCTCGGGACAGCCCTTCTACAATGAGCAGTTCTTC	CASSGQPFYNEQFF
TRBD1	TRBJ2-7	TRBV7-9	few	TGTGCCAGCAGTACGCGTCGGGACAGCAACTACGAGCAGTACTTC	CASSTRRDSNYEQYF
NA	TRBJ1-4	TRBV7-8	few	TGTGCCAGCAGCTCTGCCTCGGGAGGAACTAATGAAAAACTGTTTTTT	CASSSASGGTNEKLFF
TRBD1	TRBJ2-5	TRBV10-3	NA	TGTGCCATCAGTGATCAAAGGGGGCGAAGGGAAGAGACCCAGTACTTC	CAISDQRGRREETQYF
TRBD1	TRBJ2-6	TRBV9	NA	TGTGCCAGCAGCGCCAGGGGGCTCGGGGCCAACGTCCTGACTTTC	CASSARGLGANVLTF
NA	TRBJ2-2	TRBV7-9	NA	TGTGCCAGCAGCTTTGGTCCTTCGGCCGGGGAGCTGTTTTTT	CASSFGPSAGELFF
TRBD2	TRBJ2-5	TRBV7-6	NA	TGTGCCAGCAGCTTAGGGACCGGCGGGGGGAAAGAGACCCAGTACTTC	CASSLGTGGGKETQYF
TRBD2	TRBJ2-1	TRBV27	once	TGTGCCAGCAGTTCCGCCCCGGGACTAGGTATAAATGAGCAGTTCTTC	CASSSAPGLGINEQFF
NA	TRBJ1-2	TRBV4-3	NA	TGCGCCAGCAGCCAAGCCGGGGGAGGGCCATATGGCTACACCTTC	CASSQAGGGPYGYTF